This is a list of T cell receptor beta chains from one sample in a study of Tregs in tolerant kidney transplant recipients. Method: immunoSEQ multiplex PCR; TCRdb's copy keeps in-frame clones and lacks some. The sample has over 50,000 clones, around 85% seen once. This material consisted of Tregs from blood, taken before the transplant. The receptor source for this set is a human donor who received a combined kidney and bone marrow transplant. CDR3s include the opening cysteine and the closing phenylalanine or tryptophan. A D gene is named only where the DNA matches it firmly. Not every row has a clone size; where given, it reads once, few, many or a size class.

few	TRBD1	TRBV18	TRBJ1-1	15	TGTGCCAGCTCACCCCAGGACAGGGTCGGGACTGAAGCTTTCTTT	CASSPQDRVGTEAFF
few	TRBD1	TRBV6-6	TRBJ2-7	13	TGTGCCAGCAGTCGACAGGGAAGCTACGAGCAGTACTTC	CASSRQGSYEQYF
.	TRBD1	TRBV18	TRBJ2-3	16	TGTGCCAGCTCAGCACAGGGGGCGCTTGGCACAGATACGCAGTATTTT	CASSAQGALGTDTQYF
.	TRBD1	TRBV12-5	TRBJ2-1	13	TGTGCTAGCAAGGACAGGTCCGGTGATGAGCAGTTCTTC	CASKDRSGDEQFF
.	.	TRBV12-5	TRBJ2-1	14	TGTGCTAGTGGTTTGGGATTAGCGGAGGGGGGGCAGTTCTTC	CASGLGLAEGGQFF
.	TRBD2	TRBV19	TRBJ2-3	16	TGTGCCAGTAGTATGCCGGGACTAGCGGGCCCAGATACGCAGTATTTT	CASSMPGLAGPDTQYF
.	TRBD1	TRBV5-1	TRBJ2-7	14	TGCGCCAGCAGCCCGGGGACAGGGGGCTACGAGCAGTACTTC	CASSPGTGGYEQYF
few	.	TRBV7-2	TRBJ2-5	13	TGTGCCAGCAGCTTAAGAGGACCAGAGACCCAGTACTTC	CASSLRGPETQYF
.	.	TRBV2	TRBJ2-6	16	TGTGCCAGCAGCTCCGGGGTGAACTCTGGGGCCAACGTCCTGACTTTC	CASSSGVNSGANVLTF
.	TRBD1	TRBV19	TRBJ1-1	13	TGTGCCAGTAGTTGGCAGGGGGCGTCTGAAGCTTTCTTT	CASSWQGASEAFF
.	.	TRBV7-2	TRBJ1-5	14	TGTGCCAGCAGAGGAGGGGGTGGCAATCAGCCCCAGCATTTT	CASRGGGGNQPQHF
.	.	TRBV18	TRBJ1-3	13	TGTGCCAGCTCACCAGATCCTGGAAACACCATATATTTT	CASSPDPGNTIYF
.	.	TRBV9	TRBJ1-2	13	TGTGCCAGCAGCGTAGGAACAGGGTTCGGCTACACCTTC	CASSVGTGFGYTF
.	.	TRBV5-1	TRBJ2-4	17	TGCGCCAGCAGCTTGGACGGACTTCTGATAGCCAAAAACATTCAGTACTTC	CASSLDGLLIAKNIQYF
.	TRBD1	TRBV19	TRBJ1-2	16	TGTGCCAGTAGACCTATGGCCCGACAGGGAATCTATGGCTACACCTTC	CASRPMARQGIYGYTF
.	TRBD2	TRBV7-9	TRBJ2-2	16	TGTGCCAGCAGCTTGGGACTAGCGGGGGACACCGGGGAGCTGTTTTTT	CASSLGLAGDTGELFF
.	TRBD2	TRBV19	TRBJ2-7	14	TGTGCCAGTAGTCCGGGGCGGGGGTCCTACGAGCAGTACTTC	CASSPGRGSYEQYF
.	.	TRBV20-1	TRBJ1-1	11	TGCAAGGCGGGGGTCAACACTGAAGCTTTCTTT	CKAGVNTEAFF
.	.	TRBV6-6	TRBJ2-5	14	TGTGCCAGCAGTTCCGACCGGAATACAGAGACCCAGTACTTC	CASSSDRNTETQYF
.	TRBD1	TRBV4-3	TRBJ2-3	17	TGCGCCAGCAGCCAAGGGGGTGACAGGGGCGGCACAGATACGCAGTATTTT	CASSQGGDRGGTDTQYF